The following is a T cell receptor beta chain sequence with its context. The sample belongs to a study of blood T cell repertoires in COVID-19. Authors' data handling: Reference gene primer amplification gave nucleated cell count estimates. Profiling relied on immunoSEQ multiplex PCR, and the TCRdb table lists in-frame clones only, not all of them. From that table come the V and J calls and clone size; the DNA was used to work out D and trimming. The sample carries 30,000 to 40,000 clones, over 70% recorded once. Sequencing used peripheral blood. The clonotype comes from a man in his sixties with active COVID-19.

The CDR3: CATSGDREYTGELFF. The CDR3 DNA reads TGTGCCACCAGTGGGGACAGGGAATACACCGGGGAGCTGTTTTTT. The rearrangement joins TRBV24-1 to TRBJ2-2, with 9 bases aligning to TRBD1. CDR1 and CDR2 (germline): KGHDR, SFDVKD. V lost 5 bases, J lost 3 bases, and 3 bases stayed unmatched. The CDR3 spans 15 residues.